The present entry profiles one T cell receptor (beta chain) with its context. Sequencing was performed with immunoSEQ multiplex PCR; in TCRdb, only in-frame clones are kept and a portion is missing. The profile covers about 6,100 clones, with approximately 78% appearing a single time and about 7.7% taken by the ten largest. The sample is drawn from a study of blood T cell repertoires in COVID-19. Sequencing used peripheral blood. This TCR was sampled from a human donor with active COVID-19. The donor label of this sample is uncertain.

The CDR3 region has the DNA TGTGCCAGCACCCCGGGACAGGGGAACGGCGAGCAGTACGTC. It codes for CASTPGQGNGEQYV. This rearrangement joins TRBV28 to TRBJ2-7, with TRBD1 matching 10 bases. After removal of 7 bases from V and 6 bases from J, the junction contained 9 bases not matched to a gene. The CDR3 length is 14 residues. In germline, CDR1 is MDHEN, CDR2 SYDVKM.